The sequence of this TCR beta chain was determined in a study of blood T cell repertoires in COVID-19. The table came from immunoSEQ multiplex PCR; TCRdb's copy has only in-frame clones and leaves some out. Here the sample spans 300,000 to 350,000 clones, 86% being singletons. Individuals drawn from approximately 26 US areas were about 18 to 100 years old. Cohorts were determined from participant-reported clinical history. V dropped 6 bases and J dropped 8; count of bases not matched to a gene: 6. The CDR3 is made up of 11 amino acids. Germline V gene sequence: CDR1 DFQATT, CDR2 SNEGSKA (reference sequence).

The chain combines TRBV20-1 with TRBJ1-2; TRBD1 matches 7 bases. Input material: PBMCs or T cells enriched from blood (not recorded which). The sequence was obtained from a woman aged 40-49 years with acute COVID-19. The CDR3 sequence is CSAGTARGYTF. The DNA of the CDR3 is TGCAGTGCCGGGACAGCTCGAGGCTACACCTTC.